What follows are 10 T cell receptor beta chains derived from one specimen sequenced in a study of response to subunit inactivated influenza vaccine. TCRdb ran MiXCR on the RT-PCR reads and lists one entry per CDR3 protein. This table holds 150,000 to 200,000 distinct CDR3 sequences, 9.5% to 15% found once. The sample also formed part of further work on T cells expressing NK-cell markers. This second report adds: Template switching by 5'RACE with UMIs generated the TCR beta cDNA.

The sequencing used CD8+ T cells sorted from PBMCs, collected about 13 days after vaccination. Receptor source: a man in his fifties who received an inactivated influenza vaccine.

The genes are TRBV20-1 and TRBJ2-1; 13 bases are shared with TRBD2. Germline CDR1 DFQATT, CDR2 SNEGSKA (reference sequence). CDR3 size: 15 residues. Trimming cost V 8 bases and J 7 bases; bases outside gene matches: 11. CDR3 sequence reads: CSTFGTSGIINEQFF. The CDR3 DNA sequence: TGCAGTACGTTCGGGACTAGCGGGATAATTAATGAGCAGTTCTTC.

This rearrangement joins TRBV11-2 to TRBJ2-3, with 10 bases matching TRBD1. CDR1 and CDR2 from the germline V gene are SGHAT and FQNNGV. CDR3 length equals 14 residues. J gave up 7 bases and V 1 base, and 2 bases lay outside the gene matches. The CDR3 is CASSLGQGAYTQYF. For the CDR3, the DNA is TGTGCCAGCAGCTTAGGACAGGGGGCGTATACGCAGTATTTT.

This clonotype was observed at least ten times. The chain combines TRBV27 with TRBJ2-7, with TRBD2 matching over 9 bases. This CDR3 is 17 amino acids long. Germline CDR1 MNHEY, CDR2 SMNVEV (reference sequence). The ends lost 2 bases at V and 3 bases at J; junction bases unmatched: 11. CDR3 amino acids: CASSLVAAGGPVYEQYF. The CDR3 DNA follows: TGTGCCAGCAGTTTAGTCGCGGCGGGAGGGCCTGTCTACGAGCAGTACTTC.

CDR3 in amino acids: CASSHDGTGNTEAFF. For the CDR3, the DNA is TGCGCCAGCAGCCATGACGGGACAGGGAACACTGAAGCTTTCTTT. The chain couples TRBV4-1 to TRBJ1-1, with TRBD1 matching 8 bases. This CDR3 has 15 amino acids. Germline V lookup: CDR1 MGHRA, CDR2 YSYEKL. Trimming cost V 3 bases and J 1 base; bases outside gene matches: 4.

This clonotype was counted a few times. CDR3 sequence reads: CASRINYEQYF. The CDR3 nucleotides are TGTGCCAGCAGGATAAACTACGAGCAGTACTTC. The gene calls are TRBV2 and TRBJ2-7, with no clear D. Per the germline V gene, CDR1 is SNHLY and CDR2 is FYNNEI. CDR3 length: 11 amino acids. V was clipped by 6 bases and J by 3 bases, with 6 bases between them.

The chain couples TRBV6-2 or TRBV6-3 to TRBJ2-5; the D gene could be TRBD1 or TRBD2 (5 bases each). This CDR3 has 15 residues. V was trimmed by 7 bases and J by 5 bases, leaving 20 bases between them. CDR1 and CDR2 (germline): MNHEY, SVGEGT. DNA of the CDR3: TGTGCCAGCAATCATCGGGGACCTGGCGGTGAGACCCAGTACTTC. This gives the protein CASNHRGPGGETQYF.

This clonotype showed up just a few times. The rearrangement links TRBV6-2 or TRBV6-3 to TRBJ2-1; 10 bases line up with TRBD2. This CDR3 has 17 residues. V was pared by 2 bases and J by 10 bases, with 14 bases of the junction left unmatched. The germline V gene encodes CDR1 MNHEY and CDR2 SVGEGT. The CDR3 protein is CASSYPELSGTSVEQFF. The CDR3 DNA follows: TGTGCCAGCAGTTACCCGGAGCTATCCGGGACTAGCGTGGAGCAGTTCTTC.

The genes are TRBV7-8 and TRBJ2-1, with TRBD2 as a possible D gene (6 bases). CDR1 SGHVS and CDR2 FQNEAQ come from the germline V gene. The CDR3 covers 15 residues. V lost 1 base to trimming and J lost 9 bases, with 16 bases between them. The CDR3 loop reads CASSLGTSRLTEQFF. In DNA form, the CDR3 reads TGTGCCAGCAGCTTAGGAACTAGCAGGTTAACTGAGCAGTTCTTC.

This rearrangement joins TRBV9 to TRBJ1-5; perhaps TRBD1 as D (5 bases). V lost 0 bases to trimming and J lost 0 bases, with 10 bases between them. CDR1 is SGDLS and CDR2 is YYNGEE in the germline V gene. The CDR3 extends over 16 amino acids. The CDR3 coding sequence is TGTGCCAGCAGCGTAGCAGGGCGTTATAGCAATCAGCCCCAGCATTTT. Protein: CASSVAGRYSNQPQHF.

The chain is built from TRBV6-1 and TRBJ1-1; 10 bases are shared with TRBD1. V gave up 6 bases and J gave up 4 bases; unmatched junction bases: 2. Germline V gene data show CDR1 as MNHNS and CDR2 as SASEGT. The length of the CDR3 is 13 residues. CDR3 sequence (DNA): TGTGCCAGCAGGGACAGGGGGTCCACTGAAGCTTTCTTT. Translating it yields CASRDRGSTEAFF.